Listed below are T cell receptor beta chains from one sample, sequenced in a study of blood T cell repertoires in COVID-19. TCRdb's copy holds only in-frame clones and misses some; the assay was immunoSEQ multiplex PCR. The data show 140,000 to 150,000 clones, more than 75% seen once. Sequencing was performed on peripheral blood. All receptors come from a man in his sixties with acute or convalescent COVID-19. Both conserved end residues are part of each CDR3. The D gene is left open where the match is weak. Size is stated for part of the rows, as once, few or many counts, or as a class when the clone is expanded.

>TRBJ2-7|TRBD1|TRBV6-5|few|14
CASSFGTGRDEQYF
TGTGCCAGCAGTTTCGGGACAGGCCGGGACGAGCAGTACTTC
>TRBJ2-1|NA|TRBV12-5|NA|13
CASGLSVYNEQFF
TGTGCTAGTGGTTTGTCAGTATACAATGAGCAGTTCTTC
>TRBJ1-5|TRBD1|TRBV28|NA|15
CASSSTGGSNQPQHF
TGTGCCAGCAGTTCGACAGGGGGAAGCAATCAGCCCCAGCATTTT
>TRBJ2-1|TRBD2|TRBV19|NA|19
CASSIDSGFSGSSYNEQFF
TGTGCCAGTAGTATAGATTCGGGGTTTAGCGGGAGCTCCTACAATGAGCAGTTCTTC
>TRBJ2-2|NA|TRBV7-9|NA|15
CASSPYGSDTGELFF
TGTGCCAGCAGCCCCTACGGGAGTGACACCGGGGAGCTGTTTTTT
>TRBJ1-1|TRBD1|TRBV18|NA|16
CASSPGVDRGQTEAFF
TGTGCCAGCTCACCAGGGGTAGACAGGGGACAAACTGAAGCTTTCTTT
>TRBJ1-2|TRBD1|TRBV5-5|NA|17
CASSFEGQGRRLHGYTF
TGTGCCAGCAGCTTTGAGGGACAGGGGCGTCGTCTTCATGGCTACACCTTC
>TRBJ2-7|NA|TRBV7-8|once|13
CASQDSPTYEQYF
TGTGCCAGCCAGGACAGCCCAACCTACGAGCAGTACTTC
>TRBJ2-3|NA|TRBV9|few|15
CASSVYGEDLDTQYF
TGTGCCAGCAGCGTATATGGGGAGGACCTAGATACGCAGTATTTT
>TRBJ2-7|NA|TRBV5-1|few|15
CASSSTLSPLYEQYF
TGCGCCAGCAGCAGTACTTTATCCCCCCTCTACGAGCAGTACTTC
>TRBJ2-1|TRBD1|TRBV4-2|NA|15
CASSQDRGLYNEQFF
TGTGCCAGCAGCCAAGACAGGGGGCTATACAATGAGCAGTTCTTC
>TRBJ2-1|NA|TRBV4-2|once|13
CASSQDSGNEQFF
TGTGCCAGCAGCCAAGATTCCGGCAATGAGCAGTTCTTC
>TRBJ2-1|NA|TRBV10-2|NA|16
CASSGPHRGSYNEQFF
TGCGCCAGCAGTGGCCCCCATAGGGGCTCCTACAATGAGCAGTTCTTC
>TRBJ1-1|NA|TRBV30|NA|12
CAWSVADTEAFF
TGTGCCTGGAGTGTGGCGGACACTGAAGCTTTCTTT
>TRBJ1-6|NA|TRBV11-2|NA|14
CASSLARQWSPLHF
TGTGCCAGCAGCTTAGCCCGACAGTGGTCACCCCTCCACTTT
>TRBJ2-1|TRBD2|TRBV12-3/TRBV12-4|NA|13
CASRAAGVAAQFF
TGTGCCAGCAGAGCAGCGGGAGTCGCTGCGCAGTTCTTC
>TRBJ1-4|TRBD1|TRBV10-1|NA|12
CASSPDRGKLFF
TGCGCCAGCAGCCCGGACAGGGGAAAACTGTTTTTT
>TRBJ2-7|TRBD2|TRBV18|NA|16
CASSTPDRLAVYEQYF
TGTGCCAGCTCAACCCCGGATCGTCTAGCGGTCTACGAGCAGTACTTC
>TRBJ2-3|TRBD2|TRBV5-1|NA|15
CASSPTSGSTDTQYF
TGCGCCAGCAGCCCCACTAGCGGGAGCACAGATACGCAGTATTTT
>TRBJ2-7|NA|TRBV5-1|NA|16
CASSPGGTGTPYEQYF
TGCGCCAGCAGCCCCGGGGGGACAGGTACTCCCTACGAGCAGTACTTC
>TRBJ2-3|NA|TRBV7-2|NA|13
CASSFRVPDTQYF
TGTGCCAGCAGCTTCCGAGTCCCAGATACGCAGTATTTT
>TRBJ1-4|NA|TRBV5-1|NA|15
CASSPGAGLGEKLFF
TGCGCCAGCAGCCCCGGCGCAGGGTTGGGAGAAAAACTGTTTTTT
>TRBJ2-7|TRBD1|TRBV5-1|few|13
CASSLTGGYEQYF
TGCGCCAGCAGCTTGACAGGGGGCTACGAGCAGTACTTC
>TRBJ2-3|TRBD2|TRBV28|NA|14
CASSSAGDTDTQYF
TGTGCCAGCAGTTCAGCGGGGGACACAGATACGCAGTATTTT
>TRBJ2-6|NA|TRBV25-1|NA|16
CASSERSRSGANVLTF
TGTGCCAGCAGTGAACGCTCGCGCTCTGGGGCCAACGTCCTGACTTTC
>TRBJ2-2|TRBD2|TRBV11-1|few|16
CASSPRSGSYTGELFF
TGTGCCAGCAGCCCGAGGAGCGGGAGCTACACCGGGGAGCTGTTTTTT
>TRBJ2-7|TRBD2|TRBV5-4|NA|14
CASSLEGGRGEQYF
TGTGCCAGCAGCTTGGAGGGCGGGAGGGGCGAGCAGTACTTC
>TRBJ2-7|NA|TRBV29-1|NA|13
CSVTGGRASEQYF
TGCAGCGTCACCGGAGGACGGGCAAGCGAGCAGTACTTC
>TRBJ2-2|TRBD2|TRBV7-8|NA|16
CASRWGGGSNTGELFF
TGTGCCAGCAGATGGGGCGGGGGGTCGAACACCGGGGAGCTGTTTTTT
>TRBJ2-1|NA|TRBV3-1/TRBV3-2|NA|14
CASSQRLAYNEQFF
TGTGCCAGCAGCCAACGACTAGCCTACAATGAGCAGTTCTTC
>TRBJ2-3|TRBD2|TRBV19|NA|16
CASSMTSEPFTDTQYF
TGTGCCAGTAGTATGACTAGCGAGCCGTTCACAGATACGCAGTATTTT